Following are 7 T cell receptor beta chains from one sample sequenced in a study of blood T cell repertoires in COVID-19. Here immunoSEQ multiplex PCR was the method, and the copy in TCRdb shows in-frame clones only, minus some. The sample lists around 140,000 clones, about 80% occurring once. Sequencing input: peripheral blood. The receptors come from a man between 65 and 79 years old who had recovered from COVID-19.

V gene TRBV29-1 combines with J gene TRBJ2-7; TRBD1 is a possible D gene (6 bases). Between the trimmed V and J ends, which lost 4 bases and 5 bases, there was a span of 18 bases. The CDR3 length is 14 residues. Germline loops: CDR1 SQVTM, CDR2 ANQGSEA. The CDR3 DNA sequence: TGCAGCGTTGCTGCAGGGGACAACACAAACGAGCAGTACTTC. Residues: CSVAAGDNTNEQYF.

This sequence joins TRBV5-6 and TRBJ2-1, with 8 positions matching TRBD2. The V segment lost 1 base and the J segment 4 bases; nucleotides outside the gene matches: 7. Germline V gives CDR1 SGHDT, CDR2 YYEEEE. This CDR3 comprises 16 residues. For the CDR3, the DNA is TGTGCCAGCAGCTTGCACGCTAGCGGGTTTTACAATGAGCAGTTCTTC. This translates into CASSLHASGFYNEQFF.

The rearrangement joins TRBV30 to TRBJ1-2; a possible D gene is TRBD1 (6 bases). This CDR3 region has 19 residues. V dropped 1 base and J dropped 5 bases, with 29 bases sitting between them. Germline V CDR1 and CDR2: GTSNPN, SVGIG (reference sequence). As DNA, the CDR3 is TGTGCCTGGAGTGATTTCGGGGGGCGTGAACGGACTTGTCGATATGGCTACACCTTC. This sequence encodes CAWSDFGGRERTCRYGYTF.

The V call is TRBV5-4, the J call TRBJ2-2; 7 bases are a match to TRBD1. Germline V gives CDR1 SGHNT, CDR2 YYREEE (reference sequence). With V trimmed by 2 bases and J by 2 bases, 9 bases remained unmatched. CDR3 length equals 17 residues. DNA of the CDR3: TGTGCCAGCAGCTTAGGACTCACAGGGGTTAACACCGGGGAGCTGTTTTTT. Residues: CASSLGLTGVNTGELFF.

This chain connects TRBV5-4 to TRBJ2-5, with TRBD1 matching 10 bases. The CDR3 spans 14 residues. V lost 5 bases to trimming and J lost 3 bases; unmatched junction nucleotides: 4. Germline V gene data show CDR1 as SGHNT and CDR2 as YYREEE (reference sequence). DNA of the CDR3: TGTGCCAGCAGGAGGGACAGGGGCGAAGAGACCCAGTACTTC. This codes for CASRRDRGEETQYF.

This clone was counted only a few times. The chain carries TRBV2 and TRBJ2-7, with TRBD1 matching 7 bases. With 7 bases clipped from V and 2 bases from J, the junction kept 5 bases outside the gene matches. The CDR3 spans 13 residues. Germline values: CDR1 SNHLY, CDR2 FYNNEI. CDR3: CASTSTGTYEQYF. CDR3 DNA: TGTGCCAGCACCTCGACAGGGACCTACGAGCAGTACTTC. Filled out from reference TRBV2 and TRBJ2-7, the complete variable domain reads EPEVTQTPSHQVTQMGQEVILRCVPISNHLYFYWYRQILGQKVEFLVSFYNNEISEKSEIFDDQFSVERPDGSNFTLKIRSTKLEDSAMYFCASTSTGTYEQYFGPGTRLTVT.

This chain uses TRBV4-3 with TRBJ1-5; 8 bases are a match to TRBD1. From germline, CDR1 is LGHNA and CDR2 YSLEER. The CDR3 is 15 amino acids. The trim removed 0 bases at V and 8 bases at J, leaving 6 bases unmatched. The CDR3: CASSQDRGQGKPQHF. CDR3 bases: TGCGCCAGCAGCCAAGATAGAGGACAGGGAAAGCCCCAGCATTTT.